One T cell receptor beta chain is described in this entry. Its antigen remains unidentified. The V gene's germline CDR1 is MNHEY and CDR2 SMNVEV (reference sequence). The CDR3 consists of 15 residues. V trimming: 5 bases; J trimming: 4 bases; junction bases outside the gene matches: 7. The sample comes from a study of human T cells and chemical hapten exposure. Study details: Slight differences in pooled library volume were the main source of varying TCR yields across samples. General study points: PT1 expanded TCR counts and patch test score were linked, and their correlation was positive.

As for time point: patch test 3, about 24 weeks after DPC sensitization. The treatment was: therapeutic diphenylcyclopropenone sensitization with weekly scalp DPC. Total RNA was isolated from unfractionated whole blood. TCRdb ran MiXCR on the RACE reads and lists one entry per CDR3 protein. The table shows about 190,000 distinct CDR3 sequences, with about 22% occurring only once. This sequence originates from a middle-aged woman with alopecia areata. Some clones in this sample may be carry-over from other donors' samples. The input for sequencing was whole blood, taken in connection with sensitization to the hapten diphenylcyclopropenone (DPC). This sequence joins TRBV27 and TRBJ2-7; 11 nucleotides align to TRBD2. For the CDR3, the DNA is TGTGCCAGCAGTGCACCGGGACTAGCGGAGTACGAGCAGTACTTC. It yields the protein CASSAPGLAEYEQYF.